This entry concerns a single T cell receptor (beta chain). Its antigen remains unidentified. No qualities accompany the bases; no much larger clone lies one base away. Other DNA sequences from this sample encode an identical CDR3 as well. At the junction V is shortened by 0 bases and J by 5 bases, with 11 bases in between. Measured from the cysteine to the phenylalanine, the CDR3 is 14 residues long. The entry retains the CDR3 DNA only, 42 bases that are in frame from base 1. From the germline V gene, CDR1 is SGDLS and CDR2 is YYNGEE. The data were obtained in a study of CD8+ T cells in alopecia areata listed by TCRdb under 2018. About the full investigation: Treated patients were enrolled in an open-label pilot trial of oral tofacitinib at 5 to 10 mg twice daily for moderate-to-severe alopecia areata. TCRbeta CDR3 regions were amplified by immunoSEQ multiplex PCR with 35 Vbeta forward and 13 Jbeta reverse primers. The study used high-throughput TCRbeta sequencing to examine T cell clonal expansion in alopecia areata, in both the C3H/HeJ mouse model and human patients. Tofacitinib-treated patients had biopsies at baseline and at 4 and 24 weeks of treatment, with a later scalp biopsy in several patients. Scalp tissue and sorted CD4+ and CD8+ peripheral blood T cells from patchy and totalis/universalis alopecia areata patients and from healthy controls were covered by human TCRbeta sequencing. Tofacitinib was given for 6 to 18 months, followed by 6 months of follow-up off drug to assess delayed response and recurrence. The SALT score, which quantifies the percentage of affected scalp surface area, was used to measure disease severity in treated patients. RNA was obtained with the PAXgene miRNA kit for fixed scalp, the miRNeasy kit for PBMCs, and the RNeasy kit for mouse skin. Scalp clonality was compared among normal scalp (n=4), patchy alopecia areata scalp (n=8), and alopecia totalis/universalis scalp (n=8).

General conclusions and limits of the study: Scalp TCR repertoire analysis is complicated because resident alphabeta T cells in normal human skin are also sequenced, whereas mouse skin is dominated by gammadelta T cells. Compared with normal scalp, lesional scalp, particularly in alopecia totalis/universalis, had higher clonality and more expanded CD8+ clones, which suggests antigenic drive. Many expanded lesional clones were found to persist in scalp and blood during tofacitinib treatment, and relapse after treatment cessation may be partly explained by this persistence. The treated cohort was small, with a single nonresponder, so links between baseline CD8+ expansion and response need larger studies. Compared with mice, TCR sequences shared between patients were less clear, possibly partly because of HLA diversity across the patient population. Tofacitinib significantly lowered scalp clonality and the number of expanded CD8+ clones among the top 100 scalp clones.

Libraries were made using the immunoSEQ multiplex PCR assay. For TCR sequencing, RNA was extracted from every sample and reverse transcribed into cDNA to serve as template. SuperScript III was used for first-strand cDNA synthesis, primed with a 2:1 mix of oligo-dT and random hexamers. Amplification bias was assessed with a synthetic immune receptor repertoire, and residual bias was removed computationally. In the authors' own workflow: Raw reads were preprocessed to remove errors, and CDR3 was defined according to IMGT conventions as the region from the conserved cysteine to phenylalanine. Clonality was computed as 1 minus the Shannon entropy, with the entropy normalized by log2 of the number of productive unique TCRs. Scalp TCRbeta sequences were cross-referenced with sorted blood CD4 and CD8 repertoires so that the CD4 or CD8 identity of scalp clones could be inferred. In its TCRdb copy, this immuneACCESS table keeps in-frame sequences only and misses some clones. Where compared with another copy, unresolved V genes explain less than half of these, and the others have no known cause. That table gives V, J and clone size, and the DNA gave D and trimming. Within this sample are approximately 210,000 clones, with less than 45% of them counted one time only. 2% to 3% of the sample is taken by the ten largest.

The treatment or condition label for this specimen denotes: oral pan-JAK inhibitor, 5-10 mg twice daily. Peripheral blood and lesional scalp punch biopsies were obtained from patients with alopecia areata. PBMCs were separated by density centrifugation and stained for CD3, CD4 and CD8, after which CD4+ and CD8+ T cells were sorted on a FACSAria. The receptor's source is a human donor with alopecia areata. The chain is assembled from TRBV9 and TRBJ1-2; a weak D assignment points to TRBD1 (5 bases agree). The sample in question was CD4+ T cells sorted from blood, obtained between weeks 36 and 40, from a patient treated with tofacitinib. The DNA reads as follows: TGTGCCAGCAGCGTAGGCCAGGGAGATTATGGCTACACCTTC. The encoded protein is CASSVGQGDYGYTF. Outside the CDR3, residues come from the reference TRBV9 and TRBJ1-2 proteins, so the full variable domain is: DSGVTQTPKHLITATGQRVTLRCSPRSGDLSVYWYQQSLDQGLQFLIQYYNGEERAKGNILERFSAQQFPDLHSELNLSSLELGDSALYFCASSVGQGDYGYTFGSGTRLTVV.